The clone carrying this T cell receptor (beta chain) has more than one count but fewer than ten. Its antigen is not known. TCRdb re-derived calls from the 5' RACE reads in MiXCR, one entry per CDR3 protein. The data hold about 300,000 distinct CDR3 sequences, with roughly a fifth observed a single time. This entry comes from a study of T-cell memory formation after mild COVID-19. Overall study context: TCR clustering was largely donor specific.

CDR1 and CDR2 (germline): SGHDT, YYEEEE. V gave up 4 bases and J gave up 6 bases, with 11 bases separating them. CDR3 length: 14 residues. Study-wide points: Day 15 to 85 contractors were CD4/CD8 balanced; later expanders leaned CD4+. CD4+ contracting clones were found mainly in CM and EM, and CD8+ ones in EMRA. Some responding clones appeared in pre-infection memory, suggesting cross-reactive memory joined.

This receptor was identified in a man in his late teens or twenties who had mild COVID-19 (a few samples of this study predate the infection). Cell type and time point are not known. This sequence joins TRBV5-6 and TRBJ1-6; TRBD1 is a possible D gene (5 bases). Sequenced material: PBMCs or a T cell subset sorted from them (not recorded which). The CDR3 loop is CASSPGPSNSPLHF. The CDR3 coding sequence is TGTGCCAGCAGCCCGGGACCGAGTAATTCACCCCTCCACTTT.